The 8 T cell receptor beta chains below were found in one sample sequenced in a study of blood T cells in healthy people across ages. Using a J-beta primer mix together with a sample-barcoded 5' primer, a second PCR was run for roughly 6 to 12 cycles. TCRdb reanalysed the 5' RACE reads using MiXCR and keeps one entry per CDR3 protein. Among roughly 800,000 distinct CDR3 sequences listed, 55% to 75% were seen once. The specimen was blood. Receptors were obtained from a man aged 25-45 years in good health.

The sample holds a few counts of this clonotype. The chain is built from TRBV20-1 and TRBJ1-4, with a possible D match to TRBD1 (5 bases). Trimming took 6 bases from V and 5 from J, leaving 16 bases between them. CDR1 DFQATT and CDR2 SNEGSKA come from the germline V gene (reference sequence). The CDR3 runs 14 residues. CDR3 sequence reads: CSARQGAANEKLFF. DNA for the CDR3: TGCAGTGCACGTCAGGGTGCAGCCAATGAAAAACTGTTTTTT.

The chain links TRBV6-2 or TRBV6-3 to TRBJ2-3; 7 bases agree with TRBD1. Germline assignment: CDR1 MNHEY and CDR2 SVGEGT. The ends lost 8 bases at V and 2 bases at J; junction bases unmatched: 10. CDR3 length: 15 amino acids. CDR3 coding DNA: TGTGCCAGCGATTCAGGGACAGCGATCACAGATACGCAGTATTTT. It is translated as CASDSGTAITDTQYF.

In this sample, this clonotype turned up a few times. The DNA for the CDR3 is TGTGCCAGCAGCCGCACAGGGGGAAGATCGAACACCGGGGAGCTGTTTTTT. Residues: CASSRTGGRSNTGELFF. The rearrangement joins TRBV6-6 to TRBJ2-2, with 8 positions matching TRBD1. Germline CDR1 reads MNHNY; CDR2 reads SVGAGI (reference sequence). The V and J ends lost 6 bases and 0 bases, in that order; junction bases with no gene match: 9. The CDR3 extends over 17 amino acids.

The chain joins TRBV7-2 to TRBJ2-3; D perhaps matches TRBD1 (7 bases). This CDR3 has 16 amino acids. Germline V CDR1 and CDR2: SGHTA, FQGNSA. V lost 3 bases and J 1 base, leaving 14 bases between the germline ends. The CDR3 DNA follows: TGTGCCAGCAGCTTGAACTCAGGGGGGCGCACAGATACGCAGTATTTT. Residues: CASSLNSGGRTDTQYF.

DNA of the CDR3: TGTGCCAGCAGTGCAGCAGGGGAGGGCTACACCTTC. Amino acid sequence: CASSAAGEGYTF. The rearrangement links TRBV25-1 to TRBJ1-2; D is perhaps TRBD1 (6 bases). Trimming stripped 4 bases from V and 8 bases from J, with 11 bases between. Germline lookup yields CDR1 MGHDK and CDR2 SYGVNS. The CDR3 consists of 12 residues.

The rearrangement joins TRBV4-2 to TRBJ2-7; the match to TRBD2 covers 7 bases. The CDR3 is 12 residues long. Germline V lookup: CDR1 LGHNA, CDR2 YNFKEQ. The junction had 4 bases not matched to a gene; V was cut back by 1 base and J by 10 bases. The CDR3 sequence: CASSQVGGDQYF. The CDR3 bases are TGTGCCAGCAGCCAAGTTGGGGGGGATCAGTACTTC.

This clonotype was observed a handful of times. CDR3: CAWSVRGAGGTYEQYF. CDR3 DNA sequence: TGTGCCTGGAGTGTACGAGGAGCGGGAGGGACCTACGAGCAGTACTTC. V gene TRBV30 combines with J gene TRBJ2-7, with TRBD2 identical over 10 bases. V was pared by 0 bases and J by 2 bases, with 7 bases of the junction left unmatched. CDR1 and CDR2 from the germline V gene are GTSNPN and SVGIG (reference sequence). The length of the CDR3 is 16 residues.

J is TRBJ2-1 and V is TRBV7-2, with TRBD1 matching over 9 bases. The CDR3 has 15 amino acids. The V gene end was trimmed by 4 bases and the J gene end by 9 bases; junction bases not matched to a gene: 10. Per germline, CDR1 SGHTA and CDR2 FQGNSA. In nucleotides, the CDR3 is TGTGCCAGCAGCTCGCTTACAGGGGGCGTGGGTGAGCAGTTCTTC. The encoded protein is CASSSLTGGVGEQFF. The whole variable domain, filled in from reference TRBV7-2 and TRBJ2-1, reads GAGVSQSPSNKVTEKGKDVELRCDPISGHTALYWYRQSLGQGLEFLIYFQGNSAPDKSGLPSDRFSAERTGGSVSTLTIQRTQQEDSAVYLCASSSLTGGVGEQFFGPGTRLTVL.